This T cell receptor (beta chain) was identified in a study of OX40 agonist ivuxolimab in advanced cancers. Peripheral blood came from all dose cohorts at three timepoints. The assay was immunoSEQ multiplex PCR, and TCRdb's table has in-frame clones only and misses some. The table records 40,000 or so clones, approximately 88% of them present only once. The CDR3 is 15 amino acids. Germline CDR1 reads SGDLS; CDR2 reads YYNGEE. V was shortened by 3 bases and J by 0 bases, with 11 bases between the two germline ends. The TCR originated in an adult with an advanced solid tumor such as melanoma, head and neck, liver or kidney cancer. This chain connects TRBV9 to TRBJ2-3; D unresolved. This specimen was CD4+ or CD8+ T cells sorted from blood, taken in a trial of the OX40 agonist ivuxolimab. This CDR3 reads CASSAYLGSTDTQYF. In DNA form, the CDR3 reads TGTGCCAGCAGCGCCTACTTGGGTAGCACAGATACGCAGTATTTT.